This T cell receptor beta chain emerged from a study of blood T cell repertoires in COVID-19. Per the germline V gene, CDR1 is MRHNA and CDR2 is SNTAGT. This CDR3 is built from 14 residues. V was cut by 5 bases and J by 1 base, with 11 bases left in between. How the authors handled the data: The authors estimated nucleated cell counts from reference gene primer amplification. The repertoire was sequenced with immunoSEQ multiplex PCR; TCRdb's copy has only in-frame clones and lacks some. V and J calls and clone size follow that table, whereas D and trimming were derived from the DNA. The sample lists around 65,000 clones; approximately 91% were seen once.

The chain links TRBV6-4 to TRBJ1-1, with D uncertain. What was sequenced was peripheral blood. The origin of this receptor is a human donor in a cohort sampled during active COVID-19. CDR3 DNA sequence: TGTGCCAGCAGTTCGGAGGGAAGGAACACTGAAGCTTTCTTT. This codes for CASSSEGRNTEAFF.